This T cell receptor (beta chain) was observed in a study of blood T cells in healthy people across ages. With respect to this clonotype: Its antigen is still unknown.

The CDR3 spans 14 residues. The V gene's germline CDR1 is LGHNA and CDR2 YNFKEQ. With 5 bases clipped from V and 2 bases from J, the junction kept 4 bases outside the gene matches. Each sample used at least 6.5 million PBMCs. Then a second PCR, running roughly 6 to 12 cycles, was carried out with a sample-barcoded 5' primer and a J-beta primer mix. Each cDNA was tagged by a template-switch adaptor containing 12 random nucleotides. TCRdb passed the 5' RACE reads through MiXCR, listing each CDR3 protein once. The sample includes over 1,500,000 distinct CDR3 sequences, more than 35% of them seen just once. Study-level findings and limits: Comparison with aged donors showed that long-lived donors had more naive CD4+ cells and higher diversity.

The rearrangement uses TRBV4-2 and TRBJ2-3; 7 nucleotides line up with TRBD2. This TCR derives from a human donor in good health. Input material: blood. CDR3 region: CASSKRGDTDTQYF. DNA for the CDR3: TGTGCCAGCAGCAAACGGGGGGACACAGATACGCAGTATTTT.